These 28 T cell receptor beta chains were sequenced from one sample in a study of blood T cell repertoires in COVID-19. Sequencing was performed with immunoSEQ multiplex PCR; in TCRdb, only in-frame clones are kept and a portion is missing. Counted here are over 150,000 clones, about 80% occurring once; the ten biggest clones make up about 12%. The sample consisted of peripheral blood. All receptors come from a woman in her sixties or seventies with COVID-19, enrolled during active disease.

The chain joins TRBV6-5 to TRBJ1-6; D gene unclear. The V gene's germline CDR1 is MNHEY and CDR2 SVGAGI. V lost 2 bases and J 3 bases, leaving 11 bases between the germline ends. The CDR3 is 16 amino acids. The CDR3 coding sequence is TGTGCCAGCAGTTACGCAGGAGGACTCTATAATTCACCCCTCCACTTT. This encodes CASSYAGGLYNSPLHF.

The chain employs TRBV9 and TRBJ1-3; unclear D gene. Trimming left V 0 bases short and J 1 base short, with 5 bases between. This CDR3 is 14 amino acids long. Germline CDR1 reads SGDLS; CDR2 reads YYNGEE. The CDR3 DNA sequence: TGTGCCAGCAGCGTAGTACAATCTGGAAACACCATATATTTT. The encoded protein is CASSVVQSGNTIYF.

In its sample, this clone was seen once. This chain connects TRBV27 to TRBJ1-6; 7 bases align to TRBD1. Trimming at V came to 6 bases and at J to 6 bases, leaving 2 bases not matched to a gene. The CDR3 contains 13 residues. CDR1 MNHEY and CDR2 SMNVEV come from the germline V gene (reference sequence). The CDR3 here is CASRDRVNSPLHF. In DNA form, the CDR3 reads TGTGCCAGCAGAGACAGGGTTAATTCACCCCTCCACTTT.

The V and J genes are TRBV7-2 and TRBJ1-1, with a weak D call TRBD1 (5 bases). The germline V and J ends were trimmed by 3 bases and 5 bases, with 13 bases remaining between them. Germline CDR1 is SGHTA and CDR2 is FQGNSA. This CDR3 comprises 14 residues. The CDR3 loop reads CASSFPGRATEAFF. In DNA form, the CDR3 reads TGTGCCAGCAGCTTCCCAGGCAGGGCGACTGAAGCTTTCTTT.

This clone was detected many times. Distinct nucleotide sequences in the sample also encode this CDR3. The chain joins TRBV2 to TRBJ1-3, with D unresolved. Per germline, CDR1 SNHLY and CDR2 FYNNEI. CDR3 length: 14 residues. The ends were cut back, 4 bases at V and 1 base at J, with 8 bases in the middle. Here the CDR3 DNA reads TGTGCCAGCAGTGTAACCGGTTCTGGAAACACCATATATTTT. Amino acid sequence: CASSVTGSGNTIYF.

The chain is built from TRBV5-4 and TRBJ2-1, with D tentatively TRBD1 (6 bases). Trimming left V 0 bases short and J 7 bases short, with 20 bases between. Germline assignment: CDR1 SGHNT and CDR2 YYREEE (reference sequence). The CDR3 covers 17 residues. The CDR3 protein is CASSLGALGQFQNEQFF. Here the CDR3 DNA reads TGTGCCAGCAGCTTGGGGGCTCTGGGACAATTCCAAAATGAGCAGTTCTTC.

This clone was found a few times. This rearrangement joins TRBV18 to TRBJ2-7; tentatively, D is TRBD2 (5 bases). The germline V and J ends were trimmed by 6 bases and 6 bases, with 12 bases remaining between them. The germline gives CDR1 KGHSH, CDR2 LQKENI. The CDR3 contains 12 residues. The CDR3 region is CASSHGVVEQYF. The CDR3 DNA is TGTGCCAGCTCCCACGGGGTGGTCGAGCAGTACTTC.

The J gene is TRBJ1-5, the V gene TRBV7-2, with 7 bases identical to TRBD1. CDR3 length equals 15 residues. The V segment lost 2 bases and the J segment 3 bases; nucleotides outside the gene matches: 4. Germline V gene sequence: CDR1 SGHTA, CDR2 FQGNSA. This CDR3 reads CASSLRTGLNQPQHF. The DNA of the CDR3 is TGTGCCAGCAGCTTAAGGACAGGACTCAATCAGCCCCAGCATTTT.

This chain uses TRBV9 with TRBJ1-1, with 9 bases aligning to TRBD1. The CDR3 has 16 residues. V shed 4 bases, J shed 4 bases, and the junction held 11 bases outside the gene matches. Germline V lookup: CDR1 SGDLS, CDR2 YYNGEE. CDR3 residues: CASSPRTGAGGTEAFF. CDR3 bases: TGTGCCAGCAGCCCCCGGACAGGGGCGGGGGGCACTGAAGCTTTCTTT.

In this sample, this clone turned up once. This chain links TRBV5-1 with TRBJ2-1; D unresolved. V lost 0 bases, J lost 0 bases, and 7 bases lay in between. CDR3 length: 15 amino acids. Germline CDR1 and CDR2: SGHRS and YFSETQ. The CDR3 here is CASSLELSSYNEQFF. DNA of the CDR3: TGCGCCAGCAGCTTGGAACTGAGCTCCTACAATGAGCAGTTCTTC. The full variable domain, rest sourced from reference TRBV5-1 and TRBJ2-1, is KAGVTQTPRYLIKTRGQQVTLSCSPISGHRSVSWYQQTPGQGLQFLFEYFSETQRNKGNFPGRFSGRQFSNSRSEMNVSTLELGDSALYLCASSLELSSYNEQFFGPGTRLTVL.

The chain carries TRBV7-9 and TRBJ1-4; 8 nucleotides match TRBD1. With 5 bases clipped from V and 3 bases from J, the junction kept 11 bases outside the gene matches. This CDR3 has 17 residues. Germline CDR1 reads SEHNR; CDR2 reads FQNEAQ (reference sequence). DNA for the CDR3: TGTGCCAGCAGCCCAACCGGGGGCAGGGGGCCTAATGAAAAACTGTTTTTT. Protein product: CASSPTGGRGPNEKLFF.

This chain joins TRBV29-1 and TRBJ2-1; D is perhaps TRBD2 (5 bases). The CDR3 consists of 16 residues. Trimming stripped 0 bases from V and 0 bases from J, with 12 bases between. CDR1 and CDR2 from the germline V gene are SQVTM and ANQGSEA. This chain's CDR3 is CSVEEGAQSSYNEQFF. CDR3 DNA sequence: TGCAGCGTTGAAGAGGGAGCTCAGAGCTCCTACAATGAGCAGTTCTTC.

CDR3 loop: CAISDGVVTEAFF. The CDR3 region has the DNA TGTGCCATCAGTGACGGGGTGGTGACTGAAGCTTTCTTT. The genes are TRBV10-3 and TRBJ1-1, with D hard to call. Trimming took off 3 bases at V and 5 bases at J, with 10 bases between the two ends. CDR3 length equals 13 residues. Germline-derived CDR1 and CDR2 are ENHRY and SYGVKD.

The chain employs TRBV24-1 and TRBJ2-5, with TRBD2 matching over 9 bases. After removal of 3 bases from V and 2 bases from J, the junction contained 12 bases not matched to a gene. The CDR3 consists of 18 residues. Looked up from germline, CDR1 is KGHDR and CDR2 is SFDVKD. CDR3 coding DNA: TGTGCCACCAGTGATAGGGGACTAGCAGGCATTTGGCAAGAGACCCAGTACTTC. Amino acids: CATSDRGLAGIWQETQYF.

This sequence joins TRBV7-9 and TRBJ1-2; 9 bases align to TRBD1. The CDR3 contains 14 residues. Trimming cost V 0 bases and J 8 bases; bases outside gene matches: 4. CDR1 is SEHNR and CDR2 is FQNEAQ in the germline V gene (reference sequence). CDR3 in amino acids: CASSLAGQGRGYTF. CDR3 DNA sequence: TGTGCCAGCAGCTTAGCGGGACAGGGACGAGGCTACACCTTC.

The J gene is TRBJ1-1, the V gene TRBV7-3; D might be TRBD1 (5 bases). Deletions cut 2 bases from V and 4 bases from J, with 14 bases between. Per germline, CDR1 SGHTA and CDR2 FQGTGA. CDR3 size: 15 residues. Here the CDR3 DNA reads TGTGCCAGCAGCTTAGGGGCCAGGACCGTCACTGAAGCTTTCTTT. Translation gives CASSLGARTVTEAFF. Combining the CDR3 with reference TRBV7-3 and TRBJ1-1 gives the whole variable domain GAGVSQTPSNKVTEKGKYVELRCDPISGHTALYWYRQSLGQGPEFLIYFQGTGAADDSGLPNDRFFAVRPEGSVSTLKIQRTERGDSAVYLCASSLGARTVTEAFFGQGTRLTVV.

The chain joins TRBV11-2 to TRBJ1-1, with 9 bases aligning to TRBD1. J was trimmed by 3 bases and V by 5 bases; bases with no gene match: 4. The CDR3 spans 14 residues. Germline values: CDR1 SGHAT, CDR2 FQNNGV. The CDR3 loop reads CASSVGTGYTEAFF. As DNA, the CDR3 is TGTGCCAGCAGCGTTGGGACAGGGTACACTGAAGCTTTCTTT.

This clone was seen once. The V and J genes are TRBV5-1 and TRBJ2-1; 7 nucleotides align to TRBD1. Germline trimming cut 2 bases from V and 5 bases from J; bases unmatched to any gene: 10. Germline CDR1 SGHRS, CDR2 YFSETQ. The CDR3 is 16 residues long. For the CDR3, the DNA is TGCGCCAGCAGCTTTAGAGGGGGCGCAGGTGACAATGAGCAGTTCTTC. It translates to CASSFRGGAGDNEQFF. Using reference TRBV5-1 and TRBJ2-1 for the parts outside the CDR3, the full variable domain is KAGVTQTPRYLIKTRGQQVTLSCSPISGHRSVSWYQQTPGQGLQFLFEYFSETQRNKGNFPGRFSGRQFSNSRSEMNVSTLELGDSALYLCASSFRGGAGDNEQFFGPGTRLTVL.

The rearrangement joins TRBV27 to TRBJ2-1; 9 bases agree with TRBD1. Germline V CDR1 and CDR2: MNHEY, SMNVEV (reference sequence). The CDR3 covers 14 residues. V shed 6 bases, J shed 6 bases, and the junction held 6 bases outside the gene matches. The CDR3 sequence is CASSRGTGRNEQFF. CDR3 bases: TGTGCCAGCAGCAGGGGGACAGGGCGCAATGAGCAGTTCTTC.

This rearrangement joins TRBV7-9 to TRBJ2-1, with a tentative D call TRBD1 (5 bases). Germline V CDR1 and CDR2: SEHNR, FQNEAQ (reference sequence). The V and J ends lost 1 base and 5 bases respectively, with 15 bases between them. This CDR3 contains 16 residues. The CDR3 loop reads CASSLGGGRANNEQFF. CDR3 bases: TGTGCCAGCAGCTTAGGGGGTGGCAGGGCGAACAATGAGCAGTTCTTC.

The V gene is TRBV4-2, the J gene TRBJ1-1; 8 bases agree with TRBD1. The V gene end was trimmed by 2 bases and the J gene end by 3 bases; junction bases not matched to a gene: 5. CDR3 length: 15 residues. Germline-derived CDR1 and CDR2 are LGHNA and YNFKEQ. The CDR3 sequence is CASSQKQGGYTEAFF. CDR3 in DNA: TGTGCCAGCAGCCAAAAACAGGGGGGGTACACTGAAGCTTTCTTT.

The chain couples TRBV29-1 to TRBJ1-1, with a tentative D call TRBD1 (5 bases). This CDR3 contains 13 residues. Per the germline V gene, CDR1 is SQVTM and CDR2 is ANQGSEA. V lost 6 bases, J lost 4 bases, and 15 bases lay in between. CDR3 in DNA: TGCAGCGTCGCCTTAACCGGGGGCACTGAAGCTTTCTTT. It encodes CSVALTGGTEAFF. The full variable domain, with the rest looked up from reference TRBV29-1 and TRBJ1-1, is SAVISQKPSRDICQRGTSLTIQCQVDSQVTMMFWYRQQPGQSLTLIATANQGSEATYESGFVIDKFPISRPNLTFSTLTVSNMSPEDSSIYLCSVALTGGTEAFFGQGTRLTVV.

The J gene is TRBJ2-7, the V gene TRBV19; 13 bases match TRBD2. Germline CDR1 and CDR2: LNHDA and SQIVND (reference sequence). The CDR3 consists of 15 residues. The J segment lost 2 bases and the V segment lost 6 bases, leaving 4 bases of the junction unmatched. CDR3 DNA: TGTGCCAGTAGGACTGGACTAGCGGGAGCCTACGAGCAGTACTTC. Residues: CASRTGLAGAYEQYF.

The chain recombines TRBV10-2 with TRBJ1-4, with D tentatively TRBD1 (6 bases). This CDR3 is built from 16 residues. Germline CDR1 and CDR2: WSHSY and SAAADI. Between the trimmed V and J ends, which lost 6 bases and 5 bases, there was a span of 19 bases. The CDR3 nucleotides are TGCGCCAGCAGCTCTTTTAGTGGGCAGGGGAATGAAAAACTGTTTTTT. Protein product: CASSSFSGQGNEKLFF.

The rearrangement joins TRBV19 to TRBJ2-2; 13 nucleotides align to TRBD2. V gave up 4 bases and J gave up 5 bases; unmatched junction bases: 4. This CDR3 is 16 amino acids long. CDR1 is LNHDA, CDR2 SQIVND, per germline (reference sequence). The CDR3 region is CASSNPLAGGTGELFF. For the CDR3, the DNA is TGTGCCAGTAGTAACCCACTAGCGGGAGGGACCGGGGAGCTGTTTTTT.

The chain joins TRBV7-3 to TRBJ2-5; the match to TRBD2 covers 7 bases. The germline V gene encodes CDR1 SGHTA and CDR2 FQGTGA. The CDR3 totals 16 residues. Losses at the gene ends were 0 bases for V and 4 bases for J; bases not matched to a gene: 8. The CDR3: CASSLTSSGGGETQYF. Here the CDR3 DNA reads TGTGCCAGCAGCTTAACATCTTCGGGAGGAGGAGAGACCCAGTACTTC.

This clone was picked up a small number of times. The chain has TRBV18 and TRBJ1-2, with D possibly matching TRBD1 (5 bases). Trimming took off 0 bases at V and 4 bases at J, with 15 bases between the two ends. The CDR3 extends over 16 amino acids. CDR1 KGHSH and CDR2 LQKENI come from the germline V gene. The CDR3 sequence: CASSPPRQSPLYGYTF. In nucleotides, the CDR3 is TGTGCCAGCTCACCACCGCGACAGTCTCCCCTCTATGGCTACACCTTC.

This sequence joins TRBV2 and TRBJ1-2; TRBD1 matches at 9 bases. CDR1 and CDR2 (germline): SNHLY, FYNNEI. The CDR3 is made up of 14 amino acids. Trimming took 4 bases from V and 6 from J; bases not matched to a gene: 6. The CDR3 protein is CASSAVTGGHGYTF. In nucleotides, the CDR3 is TGTGCCAGCAGTGCGGTCACAGGGGGCCATGGCTACACCTTC.